The 20 T cell receptor beta chains in this list originate from one sample, sequenced in a study of shared clonotypes between healthy human individuals. Sequencing used immunoSEQ multiplex PCR; TCRdb keeps in-frame clones, though not all of them. This sample yields roughly 1,500,000 clones, of which 98% are seen a single time; over 0.3% belongs to the top ten. The specimen sequenced was naive CD4+ T cells sorted from blood. Subset specified: CD45RA+ positively selected. These receptors all stem from a man under 40 in good health.

This clone was recorded only once. J is TRBJ2-4 and V is TRBV30; perhaps TRBD1 as D (5 bases). V dropped 1 base and J dropped 0 bases, with 10 bases sitting between them. Germline V CDR1 and CDR2: GTSNPN, SVGIG (reference sequence). CDR3 length: 15 amino acids. The CDR3 nucleotides are TGTGCCTGGAGTGGGACACCTCTAGCCAAAAACATTCAGTACTTC. Encoded protein: CAWSGTPLAKNIQYF. Drawing the rest from reference TRBV30 and TRBJ2-4, the complete variable domain is SQTIHQWPATLVQPVGSPLSLECTVEGTSNPNLYWYRQAAGRGLQLLFYSVGIGQISSEVPQNLSASRPQDRQFILSSKKLLLSDSGFYLCAWSGTPLAKNIQYFGAGTRLSVL.

J is TRBJ2-2 and V is TRBV19, with D possibly being TRBD2 (6 bases). CDR3 size: 16 residues. Germline lookup yields CDR1 LNHDA and CDR2 SQIVND (reference sequence). V was pared by 6 bases and J by 7 bases, with 21 bases between. CDR3 protein: CASSNHGRDLDGELFF. Written as DNA, the CDR3 is TGTGCCAGTAGCAACCACGGGCGGGATTTGGACGGGGAGCTGTTTTTT.

This clone was observed a single time. The chain combines TRBV7-3 with TRBJ2-7, with a tentative D call TRBD2 (5 bases). This CDR3 has 14 amino acids. CDR1 and CDR2 from the germline V gene are SGHTA and FQGTGA. Trimming removed 5 bases from V and 2 bases from J, with 13 bases in between. The CDR3 loop reads CASSLDGGAYEQYF. CDR3 nucleotides: TGTGCCAGCAGCCTGGACGGAGGAGCCTACGAGCAGTACTTC.

V is TRBV29-1 and J is TRBJ2-2; TRBD1 agrees at 10 bases. Looked up from germline, CDR1 is SQVTM and CDR2 is ANQGSEA. The CDR3 is 15 amino acids. The V gene end was trimmed by 5 bases and the J gene end by 6 bases; junction bases not matched to a gene: 9. CDR3 sequence: CSVIDRDRGSGELFF. In nucleotides, the CDR3 is TGCAGCGTTATAGACCGGGACAGGGGCTCCGGGGAGCTGTTTTTT.

This chain links TRBV5-1 with TRBJ2-7, with 8 bases lining up with TRBD1. The CDR3 consists of 15 residues. The junction had 11 bases not matched to a gene; V was cut back by 4 bases and J by 5 bases. Per germline, CDR1 SGHRS and CDR2 YFSETQ. As DNA, the CDR3 is TGCGCCAGCAGCCCGAATCACAGGGGGTACGACGAGCAGTACTTC. It yields the protein CASSPNHRGYDEQYF. The whole variable domain, filled in from reference TRBV5-1 and TRBJ2-7, reads KAGVTQTPRYLIKTRGQQVTLSCSPISGHRSVSWYQQTPGQGLQFLFEYFSETQRNKGNFPGRFSGRQFSNSRSEMNVSTLELGDSALYLCASSPNHRGYDEQYFGPGTRLTVT.

The CDR3 is CASSLGQAYTDTQYF. DNA for the CDR3: TGCGCCAGCAGCTTGGGACAGGCCTACACAGATACGCAGTATTTT. V is TRBV5-1 and J is TRBJ2-3; possible D gene TRBD1, 6 bases. The germline gives CDR1 SGHRS, CDR2 YFSETQ. Trimming cost V 0 bases and J 2 bases, with 10 bases left between them. This CDR3 region has 15 residues.

This clone was observed once. J is TRBJ1-5 and V is TRBV28, with D possibly TRBD1 on 5 matching bases. Germline assignment: CDR1 MDHEN and CDR2 SYDVKM. The CDR3 loop spans 19 amino acids. V was shortened by 4 bases and J by 0 bases, with 22 bases between the two germline ends. CDR3 sequence reads: CASSSTESGLQFSNQPQHF. The CDR3 region has the DNA TGTGCCAGCAGTTCAACCGAATCGGGGCTACAATTTAGCAATCAGCCCCAGCATTTT.

The rearrangement links TRBV10-3 to TRBJ2-7; D is uncertain. Looked up from germline, CDR1 is ENHRY and CDR2 is SYGVKD. CDR3 length equals 11 residues. V lost 9 bases and J lost 6, with 12 bases in between. This CDR3 reads CAMGPLGEQYF. DNA of the CDR3: TGTGCCATGGGTCCCCTTGGCGAGCAGTACTTC.

A single count supports this clone. The chain carries TRBV5-4 and TRBJ2-5; 9 positions agree with TRBD2. With V trimmed by 2 bases and J by 4 bases, 3 bases remained unmatched. The length of the CDR3 is 14 residues. Germline-derived CDR1 and CDR2 are SGHNT and YYREEE (reference sequence). The CDR3, as DNA: TGTGCCAGCAGCTTTTCACTAGCGGGAGAGACCCAGTACTTC. As protein: CASSFSLAGETQYF.

With respect to this clone: Different DNA sequences within this sample yield the same CDR3. This chain joins TRBV14 and TRBJ1-1, with D unresolved. The germline V gene encodes CDR1 SGHDN and CDR2 FVKESK. The V end lost 0 bases, the J end lost 4 bases, and 6 bases lay between the germline ends. There are 13 residues in the CDR3. Written as DNA, the CDR3 is TGTGCCAGCAGCCAAGATTGGGGCACTGAAGCTTTCTTT. This codes for CASSQDWGTEAFF.

The chain's CDR3 is CASSLGRGTSTDTQYF. The CDR3 DNA reads TGTGCCAGCAGCTTGGGCCGGGGCACTAGCACAGATACGCAGTATTTT. The chain has TRBV5-4 and TRBJ2-3, with D perhaps assigned TRBD1 or TRBD2 (5 bases each). CDR1 and CDR2 (germline): SGHNT, YYREEE (reference sequence). The CDR3 has 16 residues. V dropped 0 bases and J dropped 0 bases, with 11 bases sitting between them.

The chain joins TRBV19 to TRBJ2-1; TRBD2 matches at 7 bases. Trimming took 3 bases from V and 9 from J; bases not matched to a gene: 14. The germline V gene encodes CDR1 LNHDA and CDR2 SQIVND (reference sequence). This CDR3 comprises 16 residues. CDR3 in DNA: TGTGCCAGTAGTATTTCAGGTTTCGCGGGAGAGAGTGAGCAGTTCTTC. Translated: CASSISGFAGESEQFF.

The V and J genes are TRBV4-3 and TRBJ1-4, with a possible D match to TRBD1 (5 bases). Germline loops: CDR1 LGHNA, CDR2 YSLEER. This CDR3 comprises 16 residues. Trimming stripped 0 bases from V and 4 bases from J, with 12 bases between. As DNA, the CDR3 is TGCGCCAGCAGCCAAGACGCAACAGGACTTAATGAAAAACTGTTTTTT. This gives the protein CASSQDATGLNEKLFF.

The CDR3 region is CATSRPYRELNTEAFF. CDR3 in DNA: TGTGCCACCAGCAGACCCTACAGGGAGTTGAACACTGAAGCTTTCTTT. The J gene is TRBJ1-1, the V gene TRBV15; tentatively, D is TRBD1 (6 bases). CDR3 size: 16 residues. Per germline, CDR1 LNHNV and CDR2 YYDKDF (reference sequence). V lost 2 bases to trimming and J lost 0 bases, with 13 bases between them.

The chain recombines TRBV5-1 with TRBJ2-3; 7 bases map to TRBD2. The CDR3 totals 13 residues. With 3 bases clipped from V and 6 bases from J, the junction kept 4 bases outside the gene matches. Germline V lookup: CDR1 SGHRS, CDR2 YFSETQ. CDR3 amino acids: CASSWEGSDTQYF. Here the CDR3 DNA reads TGCGCCAGCAGCTGGGAGGGGTCGGATACGCAGTATTTT.

The rearrangement uses TRBV27 and TRBJ2-5, with D possibly matching TRBD1 (6 bases). The germline gives CDR1 MNHEY, CDR2 SMNVEV (reference sequence). This CDR3 is built from 14 residues. Trimming left V 8 bases short and J 5 bases short, with 18 bases between. CDR3 nucleotide sequence: TGTGCCAGCGCCCGGGACACTTTATCGGAGACCCAGTACTTC. Encoded protein: CASARDTLSETQYF.

The chain links TRBV4-2 to TRBJ1-2; a possible D gene is TRBD1 (5 bases). Trimming shortened V by 0 bases and J by 11 bases, and 19 bases separated the two germline ends. The V gene's germline CDR1 is LGHNA and CDR2 YNFKEQ. The CDR3 has 15 amino acids. CDR3: CASSQEGFGTLRYTF. In DNA form, the CDR3 reads TGTGCCAGCAGCCAAGAGGGGTTCGGGACCCTTCGTTACACCTTC.

The chain joins TRBV10-3 to TRBJ2-2; D is unresolved. Per the germline V gene, CDR1 is ENHRY and CDR2 is SYGVKD. Trimming shortened V by 7 bases and J by 0 bases, and 12 bases separated the two germline ends. CDR3 length equals 15 residues. The CDR3 sequence is CAINTDTSNTGELFF. The CDR3 DNA sequence: TGTGCCATCAATACAGACACGTCGAACACCGGGGAGCTGTTTTTT.

The J gene is TRBJ2-1, the V gene TRBV2; TRBD2 matches 10 bases. V trimming: 9 bases; J trimming: 6 bases; junction bases outside the gene matches: 8. The CDR3 covers 14 residues. Per germline, CDR1 SNHLY and CDR2 FYNNEI. The CDR3 DNA follows: TGTGCCAGTATGGTAGGACTAGCGGCCAATGAGCAGTTCTTC. Residues: CASMVGLAANEQFF.

The chain links TRBV5-1 to TRBJ2-1, with D perhaps given as TRBD1 or TRBD2 (5 bases each). Looked up from germline, CDR1 is SGHRS and CDR2 is YFSETQ. CDR3 size: 14 residues. V was cut by 4 bases and J by 6 bases, with 14 bases left in between. CDR3 coding DNA: TGCGCCAGCAGCAAGGGGACCCTGGGCAATGAGCAGTTCTTC. Translated, it gives CASSKGTLGNEQFF. Combining the CDR3 with reference TRBV5-1 and TRBJ2-1 gives the whole variable domain KAGVTQTPRYLIKTRGQQVTLSCSPISGHRSVSWYQQTPGQGLQFLFEYFSETQRNKGNFPGRFSGRQFSNSRSEMNVSTLELGDSALYLCASSKGTLGNEQFFGPGTRLTVL.